Below, one T cell receptor beta chain is given with its context. The germline V gene has CDR1 SNHLY and CDR2 FYNNEI. The CDR3 covers 16 residues. Trimming left V 8 bases short and J 2 bases short, with 21 bases between. TCRdb keeps only in-frame clones here, not all; method: immunoSEQ multiplex PCR. The repertoire holds 84,000 or so clones, with more than 70% as singletons. These data originate in a study of OX40 agonist ivuxolimab in advanced cancers. The chain is built from TRBV2 and TRBJ1-2, with D hard to call. This receptor was obtained from an adult with an advanced solid tumor such as melanoma, head and neck, liver or kidney cancer. The sequenced sample was CD4+ or CD8+ T cells sorted from blood, obtained in a trial of the OX40 agonist ivuxolimab. CDR3 DNA: TGTGCCAGCGTACCCCGGTGGGGAGGAACAAACTATGGCTACACCTTC. Encoded protein: CASVPRWGGTNYGYTF.